These 4 T cell receptor beta chains share one sample of origin, sequenced in a study of technical replicates of blood from several donors. The assay was immunoSEQ multiplex PCR, and TCRdb's table has in-frame clones only and misses some. Here the sample spans 75,000 to 85,000 clones, over 75% being singletons. What was sequenced was PBMCs. The source of these receptors is a human donor in good health. Some clones in this sample may be carry-over from other donors' samples.

This clone was observed a few times. V gene TRBV10-2 combines with J gene TRBJ2-7; TRBD2 agrees at 12 bases. The CDR3 is 15 amino acids. V shed 6 bases, J shed 6 bases, and the junction held 9 bases outside the gene matches. Per germline, CDR1 WSHSY and CDR2 SAAADI. CDR3 bases: TGCGCCAGCAGCCTTGGACTAGCGGGAAACCTCGAGCAGTACTTC. Residues: CASSLGLAGNLEQYF.

The CDR3 loop is CASSRQGAVADTQYF. CDR3 sequence (DNA): TGTGCCAGCTCACGTCAGGGGGCGGTCGCAGATACGCAGTATTTT. The J gene is TRBJ2-3, the V gene TRBV18, with 8 bases lining up with TRBD1. CDR1 KGHSH and CDR2 LQKENI come from the germline V gene. Germline trimming cut 4 bases from V and 4 bases from J; bases unmatched to any gene: 7. The CDR3 is 15 residues long.

The chain uses TRBV9 and TRBJ2-3; tentative D call: TRBD2 (6 bases). Trimming left V 0 bases short and J 9 bases short, with 8 bases between. The CDR3 consists of 12 residues. The germline gives CDR1 SGDLS, CDR2 YYNGEE. The CDR3 loop is CASSVGRGTQYF. The DNA for the CDR3 is TGTGCCAGCAGCGTAGGCCGGGGGACGCAGTATTTT.

The table lists this clone with a count of one. This chain connects TRBV14 to TRBJ2-7, with 11 bases fitting TRBD1. V was pared by 0 bases and J by 4 bases, with 11 bases of the junction left unmatched. This CDR3 is 18 amino acids long. The germline V gene has CDR1 SGHDN and CDR2 FVKESK. CDR3 protein: CASSQDGQSDRGRYEQYF. The CDR3 coding sequence is TGTGCCAGCAGCCAAGACGGGCAGTCGGACAGGGGGCGATACGAGCAGTACTTC.